These 20 T cell receptor beta chains were sequenced from one sample in a study of beta chain features in type 1 diabetes. Reverse transcribing all isolated RNA meant expressed TCRB transcripts were sequenced. Sequencing used immunoSEQ multiplex PCR; TCRdb keeps in-frame clones, though not all of them. Among 300,000 to 400,000 clones listed, 8% were seen once. The sequenced sample consisted of central memory CD4+ T cells from blood. The receptors stem from a woman aged 18 to 35 in good health.

This clone was detected a few times. The chain joins TRBV28 to TRBJ1-4; possible D gene TRBD1, 5 bases. Trimming left V 3 bases short and J 8 bases short, with 13 bases between. The CDR3 sequence is 14 residues long. Germline values: CDR1 MDHEN, CDR2 SYDVKM. The CDR3 spells CASSLVRRGEKLFF. In DNA, the CDR3 is TGTGCCAGCAGTTTGGTTCGGCGGGGGGAAAAACTGTTTTTT.

This clone was seen a few times. The chain carries TRBV5-1 and TRBJ2-3; TRBD2 aligns across 9 bases. With V trimmed by 1 base and J by 4 bases, 1 base remained unmatched. Germline CDR1 and CDR2: SGHRS and YFSETQ. The CDR3 contains 14 residues. This CDR3 is CASSLLAGSDTQYF. The DNA for the CDR3 is TGCGCCAGCAGCTTGCTAGCGGGATCAGATACGCAGTATTTT.

The rearrangement joins TRBV9 to TRBJ2-3; TRBD2 might be the D (5 bases). The CDR3 totals 14 residues. Germline-derived CDR1 and CDR2 are SGDLS and YYNGEE. V dropped 0 bases and J dropped 4 bases, with 9 bases sitting between them. CDR3 in amino acids: CASSVVGSADTQYF. DNA of the CDR3: TGTGCCAGCAGCGTAGTGGGTAGCGCAGATACGCAGTATTTT.

This chain links TRBV20-1 with TRBJ2-3; D assignment may be TRBD1 or TRBD2 (5 bases each). The CDR3 extends over 11 amino acids. The germline V gene encodes CDR1 DFQATT and CDR2 SNEGSKA (reference sequence). The ends were cut back, 6 bases at V and 7 bases at J, with 11 bases in the middle. CDR3 region: CSASPGHTQYF. In DNA form, the CDR3 reads TGCAGTGCCAGTCCGGGACATACGCAGTATTTT.

This clone has just a few counts. This sample includes further DNA sequences coding for the same CDR3. V and J are TRBV7-8 and TRBJ2-7; D not certain. V lost 1 base and J 4 bases, leaving 11 bases between the germline ends. The CDR3 consists of 14 residues. Germline V gene lookup returns CDR1 SGHVS and CDR2 FQNEAQ. This chain's CDR3 is CASSLEAGVYEQYF. The CDR3 region has the DNA TGTGCCAGCAGCTTAGAAGCAGGAGTTTACGAGCAGTACTTC.

Only a few counts were recorded for this clone. The rearrangement uses TRBV27 and TRBJ2-2, with 10 bases aligning to TRBD1. This CDR3 spans 16 amino acids. Germline V gives CDR1 MNHEY, CDR2 SMNVEV (reference sequence). V lost 7 bases, J lost 7 bases, and 12 bases stayed unmatched. The CDR3 spells CASTLMGTGAFGELFF. The CDR3 bases are TGTGCCAGCACCTTGATGGGGACAGGGGCCTTCGGGGAGCTGTTTTTT.

The chain recombines TRBV27 with TRBJ2-3, with 7 bases aligning to TRBD2. The CDR3 has 18 amino acids. Germline CDR1 and CDR2: MNHEY and SMNVEV (reference sequence). The junction had 20 bases not matched to a gene; V was cut back by 9 bases and J by 2 bases. The CDR3 DNA reads TGTGCCAGTAAACTTTCCCCAAACCTAGCGGCTATCACAGATACGCAGTATTTT. Its translation is CASKLSPNLAAITDTQYF.

This chain uses TRBV5-5 with TRBJ2-1, with TRBD1 matching 8 bases. The CDR3 is 13 amino acids. The germline CDR1 and CDR2 sequences are SGHKS and YYEKEE (reference sequence). The V gene end was trimmed by 0 bases and the J gene end by 9 bases; junction bases not matched to a gene: 2. The CDR3 DNA sequence: TGTGCCAGCAGCTTGGGGACAGGGTCTGAGCAGTTCTTC. Translation: CASSLGTGSEQFF.

A few counts support this clone. This sequence joins TRBV19 and TRBJ2-5; unclear D gene. Germline assignment: CDR1 LNHDA and CDR2 SQIVND (reference sequence). The length of the CDR3 is 13 residues. V dropped 0 bases and J dropped 7 bases, with 9 bases sitting between them. The CDR3 DNA follows: TGTGCCAGTAGTATAGATCCTAGGTCGACCCAGTACTTC. Its translation is CASSIDPRSTQYF. Full variable domain (outside the CDR3, taken from reference TRBV19 and TRBJ2-5): DGGITQSPKYLFRKEGQNVTLSCEQNLNHDAMYWYRQDPGQGLRLIYYSQIVNDFQKGDIAEGYSVSREKKESFPLTVTSAQKNPTAFYLCASSIDPRSTQYFGPGTRLLVL.

This clone was counted a few times. The chain carries TRBV10-3 and TRBJ2-7; TRBD2 aligns across 10 bases. J lost 2 bases, V lost 4 bases, and 2 bases had no gene match. Germline-derived CDR1 and CDR2 are ENHRY and SYGVKD. This CDR3 has 14 amino acids. The CDR3 DNA sequence: TGTGCCATCAGTGGGACTAGCGGAACCTACGAGCAGTACTTC. The encoded protein is CAISGTSGTYEQYF.

A few counts support this clone. The junction departs from the called germline gene at one end, perhaps through a read error. The chain employs TRBV7-2 and TRBJ2-5; 8 nucleotides align to TRBD2. From germline, CDR1 is SGHTA and CDR2 FQGNSA. There are 13 residues in the CDR3. DNA of the CDR3: TGCGCCAGCAGCCAAGGCGGGAGGAGGCCCCAGTACTTC. Residues: CASSQGGRRPQYF. The variable domain in full, completed from reference TRBV7-2 and TRBJ2-5, reads GAGVSQSPSNKVTEKGKDVELRCDPISGHTALYWYRQSLGQGLEFLIYFQGNSAPDKSGLPSDRFSAERTGGSVSTLTIQRTQQEDSAVYLCASSQGGRRPQYFGPGTRLLVL.

This clone appeared a few times. The chain combines TRBV2 with TRBJ2-2; 11 bases align to TRBD2. V shed 4 bases and J 3 bases; nucleotides not matched to a gene: 1. The CDR3 runs 15 residues. The V gene's germline CDR1 is SNHLY and CDR2 FYNNEI. The CDR3 reads CASSGLAGYTGELFF. CDR3 nucleotides: TGTGCCAGCAGTGGACTAGCGGGATACACCGGGGAGCTGTTTTTT.

This clone has just a few counts. The rearrangement uses TRBV5-4 and TRBJ2-3; D call uncertain. V lost 0 bases and J 5 bases, leaving 7 bases between the germline ends. CDR1 is SGHNT, CDR2 YYREEE, per germline (reference sequence). The CDR3 is 13 amino acids. For the CDR3, the DNA is TGTGCCAGCAGCTTGGAGTCAAAAGATACGCAGTATTTT. It encodes CASSLESKDTQYF. The full variable domain, with the rest looked up from reference TRBV5-4 and TRBJ2-3, is ETGVTQSPTHLIKTRGQQVTLRCSSQSGHNTVSWYQQALGQGPQFIFQYYREEENGRGNFPPRFSGLQFPNYSSELNVNALELDDSALYLCASSLESKDTQYFGPGTRLTVL.

This clone has only a few counts. This rearrangement joins TRBV19 to TRBJ1-1, with 10 nucleotides matching TRBD1. Germline V lookup: CDR1 LNHDA, CDR2 SQIVND (reference sequence). V dropped 7 bases and J dropped 4; count of bases not matched to a gene: 6. The CDR3 loop spans 14 amino acids. The CDR3 DNA reads as TGTGCCAGTACTGACAGGGGGCGCGGCACTGAAGCTTTCTTT. It is translated as CASTDRGRGTEAFF.

This clone was seen more than once but under ten times. The chain uses TRBV6-1 and TRBJ2-3; 9 nucleotides align to TRBD2. This CDR3 is 15 amino acids long. J lost 6 bases, V lost 8 bases, and 12 bases had no gene match. Per germline, CDR1 MNHNS and CDR2 SASEGT. This chain's CDR3 is CASLRSGSVLDTQYF. CDR3 nucleotide sequence: TGTGCCAGCCTCCGTAGCGGGAGCGTTTTGGATACGCAGTATTTT.

The chain combines TRBV7-9 with TRBJ1-5; the D gene is possibly TRBD1 (5 bases). Germline values: CDR1 SEHNR, CDR2 FQNEAQ (reference sequence). Trimming pared 6 bases from V and 7 bases from J, leaving 13 bases between. The CDR3 extends over 13 amino acids. The CDR3 sequence is CASSAGPGQPQHF. In nucleotides, the CDR3 is TGTGCCAGCAGTGCAGGGCCCGGCCAGCCCCAGCATTTT.

This clone was observed a handful of times. Here the CDR3 DNA reads TGCAGCGTTACGTCAGGGTCGGGTCAGCCCCAGCATTTT. Protein: CSVTSGSGQPQHF. The rearrangement uses TRBV29-1 and TRBJ1-5, with D possibly TRBD1 on 5 matching bases. The CDR3 spans 13 residues. Germline V gene data show CDR1 as SQVTM and CDR2 as ANQGSEA. V lost 5 bases, J lost 6 bases, and 14 bases lay in between.

This clone was detected a few times. The rearrangement links TRBV7-2 to TRBJ1-4; no reliable D call. Per the germline V gene, CDR1 is SGHTA and CDR2 is FQGNSA. The CDR3 sequence is 14 residues long. The V end was cut by 1 base, the J end by 8 bases, with 11 bases between. The CDR3 DNA sequence: TGTGCCAGCAGCTTAGTCGTGGGTAACGAAAAACTGTTTTTT. Amino acid sequence: CASSLVVGNEKLFF.

This clone was observed a handful of times. This same CDR3 is encoded by further DNA sequences in the sample. The chain combines TRBV15 with TRBJ2-7, with D unclear. Trimming took 0 bases from V and 4 from J, leaving 7 bases between them. CDR3 length equals 13 residues. The germline gives CDR1 LNHNV, CDR2 YYDKDF (reference sequence). The CDR3 reads CATSRDLGYEQYF. The DNA of the CDR3 is TGTGCCACCAGCAGAGATCTGGGATACGAGCAGTACTTC.

The CDR3 sequence: CASSLEGAAYEQFF. The CDR3 DNA reads TGCGCCAGCAGCTTGGAAGGGGCCGCGTATGAGCAGTTCTTC. The chain combines TRBV5-1 with TRBJ2-1; D is possibly TRBD1 (5 bases). This CDR3 comprises 14 residues. CDR1 SGHRS and CDR2 YFSETQ come from the germline V gene. V dropped 0 bases and J dropped 8 bases, with 12 bases sitting between them. The full variable domain, with the rest looked up from reference TRBV5-1 and TRBJ2-1, is KAGVTQTPRYLIKTRGQQVTLSCSPISGHRSVSWYQQTPGQGLQFLFEYFSETQRNKGNFPGRFSGRQFSNSRSEMNVSTLELGDSALYLCASSLEGAAYEQFFGPGTRLTVL.